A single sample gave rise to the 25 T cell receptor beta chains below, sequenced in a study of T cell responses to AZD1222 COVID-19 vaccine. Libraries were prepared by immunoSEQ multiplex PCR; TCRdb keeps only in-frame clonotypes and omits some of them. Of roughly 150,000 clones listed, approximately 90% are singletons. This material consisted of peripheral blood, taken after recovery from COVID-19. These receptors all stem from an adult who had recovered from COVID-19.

The CDR3 region has the DNA TGTGCCAGCTCCCGTACCAGGGAGCCTGGCACAGATACGCAGTATTTT. Translated: CASSRTREPGTDTQYF. The rearrangement links TRBV18 to TRBJ2-3; TRBD1 or TRBD2 may be the D gene (5 bases each). This CDR3 comprises 16 residues. V was pared by 6 bases and J by 1 base, with 17 bases between. CDR1 and CDR2 (germline): KGHSH, LQKENI.

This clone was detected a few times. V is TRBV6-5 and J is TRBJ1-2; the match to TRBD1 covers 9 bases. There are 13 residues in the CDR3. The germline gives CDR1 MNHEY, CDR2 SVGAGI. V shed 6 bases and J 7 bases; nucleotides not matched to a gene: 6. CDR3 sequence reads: CASRDRGLSGYTF. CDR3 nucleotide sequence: TGTGCCAGCAGGGACAGGGGTCTTAGTGGCTACACCTTC.

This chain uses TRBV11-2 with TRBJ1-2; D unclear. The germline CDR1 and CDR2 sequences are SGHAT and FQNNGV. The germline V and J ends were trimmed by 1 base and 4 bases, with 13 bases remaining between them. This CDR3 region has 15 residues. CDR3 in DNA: TGTGCCAGCAGCTTAGTGGGCCCCCTTCCCTATGGCTACACCTTC. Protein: CASSLVGPLPYGYTF.

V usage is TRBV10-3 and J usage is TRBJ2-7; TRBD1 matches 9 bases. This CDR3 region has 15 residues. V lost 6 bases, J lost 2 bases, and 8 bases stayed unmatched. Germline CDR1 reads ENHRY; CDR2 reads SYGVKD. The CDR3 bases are TGTGCCATCAGCTCGCGGGACAGGGCTACCTACGAGCAGTACTTC. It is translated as CAISSRDRATYEQYF.

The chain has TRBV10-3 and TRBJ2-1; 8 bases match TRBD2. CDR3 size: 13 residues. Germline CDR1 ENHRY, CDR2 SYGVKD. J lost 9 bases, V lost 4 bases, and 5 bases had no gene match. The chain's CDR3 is CAISAGGAAEQFF. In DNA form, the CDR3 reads TGTGCCATCAGTGCCGGGGGGGCTGCTGAGCAGTTCTTC.

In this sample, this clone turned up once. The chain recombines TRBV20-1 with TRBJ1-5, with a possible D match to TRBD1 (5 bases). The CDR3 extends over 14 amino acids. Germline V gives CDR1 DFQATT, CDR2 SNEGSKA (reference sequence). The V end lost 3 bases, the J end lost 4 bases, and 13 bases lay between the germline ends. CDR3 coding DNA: TGCAGTGCTAGTGCTCGCCAGGGTAATCAGCCCCAGCATTTT. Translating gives CSASARQGNQPQHF.

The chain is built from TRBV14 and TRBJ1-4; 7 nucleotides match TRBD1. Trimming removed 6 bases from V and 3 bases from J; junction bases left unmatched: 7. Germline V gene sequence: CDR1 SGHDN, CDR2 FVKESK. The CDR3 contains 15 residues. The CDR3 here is CASRGRDSANEKLFF. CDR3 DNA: TGTGCCAGCAGGGGGAGGGACAGCGCTAATGAAAAACTGTTTTTT.

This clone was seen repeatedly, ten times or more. The CDR3 loop reads CASSYRDNTEAFF. CDR3 nucleotides: TGTGCCAGCAGTTACCGGGACAACACTGAAGCTTTCTTT. The V call is TRBV6-2 or TRBV6-3, the J call TRBJ1-1; D is perhaps TRBD1 (5 bases). The V end was cut by 2 bases, the J end by 2 bases, with 6 bases between. This CDR3 has 13 amino acids. Germline CDR1 is MNHEY and CDR2 is SVGEGT.

The CDR3 loop is CASSLAPMDQPQHF. CDR3 in DNA: TGCGCCAGCAGCTTGGCACCCATGGATCAGCCCCAGCATTTT. V usage is TRBV5-1 and J usage is TRBJ1-5; D ambiguous. This CDR3 is 14 amino acids long. Germline lookup yields CDR1 SGHRS and CDR2 YFSETQ. Trimming shortened V by 0 bases and J by 5 bases, and 9 bases separated the two germline ends. The full variable domain, rest sourced from reference TRBV5-1 and TRBJ1-5, is KAGVTQTPRYLIKTRGQQVTLSCSPISGHRSVSWYQQTPGQGLQFLFEYFSETQRNKGNFPGRFSGRQFSNSRSEMNVSTLELGDSALYLCASSLAPMDQPQHFGDGTRLSIL.

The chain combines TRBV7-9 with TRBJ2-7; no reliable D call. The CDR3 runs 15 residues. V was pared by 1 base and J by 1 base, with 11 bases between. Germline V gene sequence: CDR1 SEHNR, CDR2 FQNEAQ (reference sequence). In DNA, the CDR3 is TGTGCCAGCAGCTTAGGATACGACGGTTCCTACGAGCAGTACTTC. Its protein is CASSLGYDGSYEQYF.

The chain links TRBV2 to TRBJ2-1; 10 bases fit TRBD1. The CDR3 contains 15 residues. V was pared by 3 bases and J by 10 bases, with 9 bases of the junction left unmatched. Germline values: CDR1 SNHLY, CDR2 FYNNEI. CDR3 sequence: CASSDATGGLGEQFF. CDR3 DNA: TGTGCCAGCAGTGACGCGACAGGGGGCTTGGGAGAGCAGTTCTTC.

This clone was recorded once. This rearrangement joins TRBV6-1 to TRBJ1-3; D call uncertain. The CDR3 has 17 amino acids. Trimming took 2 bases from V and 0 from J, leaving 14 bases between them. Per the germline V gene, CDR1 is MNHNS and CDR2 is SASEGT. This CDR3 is CASSERRWSSSGNTIYF. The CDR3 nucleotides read TGTGCCAGCAGTGAAAGGCGATGGTCCAGCTCTGGAAACACCATATATTTT.

CDR3: CASSAPGAGETQYF. DNA of the CDR3: TGTGCCAGCAGCGCACCCGGGGCGGGGGAGACCCAGTACTTC. The chain is built from TRBV7-9 and TRBJ2-5; TRBD2 is a possible D gene (6 bases). CDR3 length: 14 residues. V dropped 5 bases and J dropped 5 bases, with 15 bases sitting between them. Per the germline V gene, CDR1 is SEHNR and CDR2 is FQNEAQ (reference sequence).

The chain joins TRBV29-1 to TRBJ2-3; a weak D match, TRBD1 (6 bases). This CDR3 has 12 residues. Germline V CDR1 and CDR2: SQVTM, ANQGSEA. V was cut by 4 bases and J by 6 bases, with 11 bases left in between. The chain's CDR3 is CSVGGGSDTQYF. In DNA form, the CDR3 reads TGCAGCGTTGGAGGGGGATCTGATACGCAGTATTTT.

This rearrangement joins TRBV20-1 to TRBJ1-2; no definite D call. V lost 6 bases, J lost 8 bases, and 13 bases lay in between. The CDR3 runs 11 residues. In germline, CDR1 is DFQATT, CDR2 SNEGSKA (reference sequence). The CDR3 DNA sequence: TGCAGTGCCAGGCCTCTTGACGGCTACACCTTC. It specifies CSARPLDGYTF.

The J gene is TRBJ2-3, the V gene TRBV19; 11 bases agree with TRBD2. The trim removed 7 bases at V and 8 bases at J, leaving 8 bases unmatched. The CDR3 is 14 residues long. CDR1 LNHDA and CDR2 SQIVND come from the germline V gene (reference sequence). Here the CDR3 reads CASTELAGVGTQYF. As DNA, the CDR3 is TGTGCCAGTACTGAACTAGCGGGGGTCGGTACGCAGTATTTT.

The CDR3 protein is CASSVEPSSNTGELFF. For the CDR3, the DNA is TGTGCCAGCAGCGTAGAACCTAGCTCGAACACCGGGGAGCTGTTTTTT. V is TRBV9 and J is TRBJ2-2, with a weak D call TRBD2 (5 bases). V dropped 0 bases and J dropped 0 bases, with 9 bases sitting between them. There are 16 residues in the CDR3. Germline CDR1 reads SGDLS; CDR2 reads YYNGEE. Full variable domain (remainder filled in from reference TRBV9 and TRBJ2-2): DSGVTQTPKHLITATGQRVTLRCSPRSGDLSVYWYQQSLDQGLQFLIQYYNGEERAKGNILERFSAQQFPDLHSELNLSSLELGDSALYFCASSVEPSSNTGELFFGEGSRLTVL.

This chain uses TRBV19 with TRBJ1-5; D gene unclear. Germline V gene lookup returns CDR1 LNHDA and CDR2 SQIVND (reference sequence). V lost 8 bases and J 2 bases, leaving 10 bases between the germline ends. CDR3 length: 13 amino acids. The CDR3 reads CASQGRGNQPQHF. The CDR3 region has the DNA TGTGCCAGTCAAGGTCGGGGCAATCAGCCCCAGCATTTT. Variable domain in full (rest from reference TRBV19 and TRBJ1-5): DGGITQSPKYLFRKEGQNVTLSCEQNLNHDAMYWYRQDPGQGLRLIYYSQIVNDFQKGDIAEGYSVSREKKESFPLTVTSAQKNPTAFYLCASQGRGNQPQHFGDGTRLSIL.

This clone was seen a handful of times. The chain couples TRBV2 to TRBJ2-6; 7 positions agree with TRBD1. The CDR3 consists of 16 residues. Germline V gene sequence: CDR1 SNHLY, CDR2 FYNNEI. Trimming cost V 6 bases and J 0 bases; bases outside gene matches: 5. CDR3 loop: CASRRTGDSGANVLTF. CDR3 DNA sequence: TGTGCCAGCAGGCGGACAGGAGACTCTGGGGCCAACGTCCTGACTTTC. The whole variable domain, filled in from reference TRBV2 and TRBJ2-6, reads EPEVTQTPSHQVTQMGQEVILRCVPISNHLYFYWYRQILGQKVEFLVSFYNNEISEKSEIFDDQFSVERPDGSNFTLKIRSTKLEDSAMYFCASRRTGDSGANVLTFGAGSRLTVL.

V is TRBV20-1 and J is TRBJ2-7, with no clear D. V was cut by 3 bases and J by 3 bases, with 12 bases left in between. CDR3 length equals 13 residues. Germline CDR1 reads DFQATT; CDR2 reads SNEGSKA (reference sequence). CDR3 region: CSASNVLLYEQYF. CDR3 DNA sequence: TGCAGTGCTAGTAACGTTCTCCTCTACGAGCAGTACTTC.

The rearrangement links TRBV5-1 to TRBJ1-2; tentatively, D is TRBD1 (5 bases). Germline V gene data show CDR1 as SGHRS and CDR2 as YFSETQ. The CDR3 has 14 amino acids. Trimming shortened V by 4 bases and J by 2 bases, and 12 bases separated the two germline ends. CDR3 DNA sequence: TGCGCCAGCAGCCCCGATGAGGGGAACTATGGCTACACCTTC. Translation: CASSPDEGNYGYTF.

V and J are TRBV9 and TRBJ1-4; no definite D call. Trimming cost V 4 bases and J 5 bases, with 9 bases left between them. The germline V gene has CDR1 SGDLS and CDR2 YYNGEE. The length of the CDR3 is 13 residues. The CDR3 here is CASSSAGNEKLFF. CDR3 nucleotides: TGTGCCAGCAGCTCAGCCGGAAATGAAAAACTGTTTTTT.

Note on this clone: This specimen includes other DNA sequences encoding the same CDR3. The CDR3 loop reads CASSVTSGSYEQYF. CDR3 sequence (DNA): TGTGCCAGCAGCGTAACTAGCGGCTCCTACGAGCAGTACTTC. The V and J genes are TRBV9 and TRBJ2-7; 8 bases align to TRBD2. V lost 1 base and J lost 0; bases outside the gene matches: 0. Germline lookup yields CDR1 SGDLS and CDR2 YYNGEE. The CDR3 length is 14 residues. The variable domain in full, completed from reference TRBV9 and TRBJ2-7, reads DSGVTQTPKHLITATGQRVTLRCSPRSGDLSVYWYQQSLDQGLQFLIQYYNGEERAKGNILERFSAQQFPDLHSELNLSSLELGDSALYFCASSVTSGSYEQYFGPGTRLTVT.

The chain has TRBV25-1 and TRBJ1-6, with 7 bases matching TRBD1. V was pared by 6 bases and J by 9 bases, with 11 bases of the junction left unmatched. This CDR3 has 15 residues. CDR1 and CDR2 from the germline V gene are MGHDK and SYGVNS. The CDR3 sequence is CASRGQKQGASPLHF. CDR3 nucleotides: TGTGCCAGCAGGGGACAGAAACAGGGCGCTTCACCCCTCCACTTT.

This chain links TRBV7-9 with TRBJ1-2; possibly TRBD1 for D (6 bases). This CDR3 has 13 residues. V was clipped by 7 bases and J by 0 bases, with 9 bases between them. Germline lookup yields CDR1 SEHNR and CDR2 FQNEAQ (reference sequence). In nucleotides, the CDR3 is TGTGCCAGCATAGGACAGTCTAACTATGGCTACACCTTC. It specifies CASIGQSNYGYTF.